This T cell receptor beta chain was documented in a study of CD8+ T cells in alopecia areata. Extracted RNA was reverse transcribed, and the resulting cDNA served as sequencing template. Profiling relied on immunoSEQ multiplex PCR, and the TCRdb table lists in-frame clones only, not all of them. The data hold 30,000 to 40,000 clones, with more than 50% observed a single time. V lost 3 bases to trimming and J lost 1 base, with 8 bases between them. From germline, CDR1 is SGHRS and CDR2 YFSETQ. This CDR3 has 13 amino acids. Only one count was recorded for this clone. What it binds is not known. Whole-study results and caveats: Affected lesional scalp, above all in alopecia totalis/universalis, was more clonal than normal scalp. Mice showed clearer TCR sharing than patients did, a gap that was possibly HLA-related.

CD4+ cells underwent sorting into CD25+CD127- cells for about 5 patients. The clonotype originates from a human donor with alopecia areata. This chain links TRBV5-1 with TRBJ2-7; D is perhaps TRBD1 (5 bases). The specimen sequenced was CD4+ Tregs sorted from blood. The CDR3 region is CASSWQGSYEQYF. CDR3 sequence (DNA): TGCGCCAGCAGCTGGCAGGGATCCTACGAGCAGTACTTC.